The present entry profiles one TCR beta chain with its context. The data stem from a study of blood T cell repertoires in COVID-19. Whole-study context: From T cells, B-cell-depleted T cells, or PBMCs came the material, which was cDNA or gDNA.

Original data processing: Cell counts per sample came from amplifying reference gene primers. Libraries were prepared by immunoSEQ multiplex PCR; TCRdb keeps only in-frame clonotypes and omits some of them. V and J calls and clone size follow that table, whereas D and trimming were derived from the DNA. The sample contains some 300,000 clones, about nine tenths of which appear only once. V was cut by 3 bases and J by 0 bases, with 8 bases left in between. The CDR3 is made up of 15 amino acids. Germline V lookup: CDR1 SNHLY, CDR2 FYNNEI. The study recruited people aged about 18 to 95 years across around 23 US areas.

The sequenced sample was PBMCs or T cells enriched from blood (not recorded which). The chain links TRBV2 to TRBJ2-2; no firm D call. This TCR was recovered from a woman aged 40 to 50 who had recovered from COVID-19. CDR3 region: CASSDRQPNTGELFF. The CDR3 bases are TGTGCCAGCAGTGACCGACAACCGAACACCGGGGAGCTGTTTTTT. Complete variable domain (other parts from reference TRBV2 and TRBJ2-2): EPEVTQTPSHQVTQMGQEVILRCVPISNHLYFYWYRQILGQKVEFLVSFYNNEISEKSEIFDDQFSVERPDGSNFTLKIRSTKLEDSAMYFCASSDRQPNTGELFFGEGSRLTVL.